These T cell receptor beta chains were read from a single sample in a study of cytomegalovirus exposure and HLA in healthy donors. Only in-frame clones appear in the TCRdb table, and some are missing; sequencing was by immunoSEQ multiplex PCR. The sample's table shows about 130,000 clones. Sample: PBMCs. Receptor source: a young man in good health and CMV-seronegative. CDR3s include the opening cysteine and the closing phenylalanine or tryptophan. Fields, in order: J gene, V gene, D gene, CDR3 DNA, CDR3 protein. D genes are given only for firm matches.

j_call: TRBJ1-2
v_call: TRBV27
d_call: TRBD1
cdr3_nt: TGTGCCAGCAGGACAGGGGGCGGTGGAGGCTACACCTTC
cdr3_aa: CASRTGGGGGYTF

j_call: TRBJ2-1
v_call: TRBV21-1
d_call: .
cdr3_nt: TGTGCCAGCAGCTCCCGGGACTTTAAAAGGAATGAGCAGTTCTTC
cdr3_aa: CASSSRDFKRNEQFF

j_call: TRBJ1-5
v_call: TRBV28
d_call: .
cdr3_nt: TGTGCCAGCAGTTTTAGGTCGGCAGGCACAAACAATCAGCCCCAGCATTTT
cdr3_aa: CASSFRSAGTNNQPQHF

j_call: TRBJ1-6
v_call: TRBV5-1
d_call: TRBD1
cdr3_nt: TGCGCCAGCAGCCCGACAGGGGAGGGTTCACCCCTCCACTTT
cdr3_aa: CASSPTGEGSPLHF

j_call: TRBJ2-1
v_call: TRBV11-2
d_call: .
cdr3_nt: TGTGCCAGCAGCTTAGGAGGGAGAGAGGAGTTCTTC
cdr3_aa: CASSLGGREEFF

j_call: TRBJ1-1
v_call: TRBV11-1
d_call: TRBD1
cdr3_nt: TGTGCCAGCAGCTTGCCGGGACAGGGACTTATGAACACTGAAGCTTTCTTT
cdr3_aa: CASSLPGQGLMNTEAFF

j_call: TRBJ2-7
v_call: TRBV5-1
d_call: .
cdr3_nt: TGCGCCAGCAGCTTGTCGGTCGAGAATGGGCAGTACTTC
cdr3_aa: CASSLSVENGQYF

j_call: TRBJ2-7
v_call: TRBV7-8
d_call: TRBD2
cdr3_nt: TGTGCCAGCAGCCCCGGGAGCGGGGCTCCCTACGAGCAGTACTTC
cdr3_aa: CASSPGSGAPYEQYF

j_call: TRBJ2-7
v_call: TRBV6-1
d_call: TRBD2
cdr3_nt: TGTGCCAGCACCGGACTAGCGGGGGGCTACGAGCAGTACTTC
cdr3_aa: CASTGLAGGYEQYF

j_call: TRBJ1-1
v_call: TRBV6-5
d_call: .
cdr3_nt: TGTGCCAGCAGCCTTTGGGGCAATATGAACACTGAAGCTTTCTTT
cdr3_aa: CASSLWGNMNTEAFF

j_call: TRBJ1-2
v_call: TRBV28
d_call: TRBD1
cdr3_nt: TGTGCCAGCAGTCCCGGGACAGGGGACTATGGCTACACCTTC
cdr3_aa: CASSPGTGDYGYTF

j_call: TRBJ2-5
v_call: TRBV7-9
d_call: TRBD2
cdr3_nt: TGTGCCAGCAGCTTAGGGGCTAGCGGGGGTCAAGAGACCCAGTACTTC
cdr3_aa: CASSLGASGGQETQYF

j_call: TRBJ1-1
v_call: TRBV7-9
d_call: .
cdr3_nt: TGTGCCAGCAGCAGAACATTAGAAGCTTTCTTT
cdr3_aa: CASSRTLEAFF

j_call: TRBJ2-2
v_call: TRBV28
d_call: .
cdr3_nt: TGTGCCAGCAGTCCACCAGGGGTGAACACCGGGGAGCTGTTTTTT
cdr3_aa: CASSPPGVNTGELFF

j_call: TRBJ2-7
v_call: TRBV10-3
d_call: TRBD2
cdr3_nt: TGTGCCATCAGTGAGACTAGCGGCTACGAGCAGTACTTC
cdr3_aa: CAISETSGYEQYF

j_call: TRBJ1-1
v_call: TRBV9
d_call: TRBD1
cdr3_nt: TGTGCCAGCAGCCCCTCGGGACAGGGGCTTCTCGGGGCTTTCTTT
cdr3_aa: CASSPSGQGLLGAFF

j_call: TRBJ2-7
v_call: TRBV6-4
d_call: TRBD1
cdr3_nt: TGTGCCAGCATCATGACGCCGGGACAGTACGAGCAGTACTTC
cdr3_aa: CASIMTPGQYEQYF

j_call: TRBJ2-3
v_call: TRBV2
d_call: .
cdr3_nt: TGTGCCAGCAGGCGAGTTCGCTCCACAGATACGCAGTATTTT
cdr3_aa: CASRRVRSTDTQYF

j_call: TRBJ2-5
v_call: TRBV18
d_call: TRBD2
cdr3_nt: TGTGCCAGCTCTGAAGGACTAGCGGGAGAGACCCAGTACTTC
cdr3_aa: CASSEGLAGETQYF

j_call: TRBJ2-7
v_call: TRBV27
d_call: TRBD1
cdr3_nt: TGTGCCAGCAGTTTATATCTCTCGGGACAGGGCTACGAGCAGTACTTC
cdr3_aa: CASSLYLSGQGYEQYF

j_call: TRBJ2-7
v_call: TRBV7-2
d_call: .
cdr3_nt: TGTGCCAGCAGCTTAGGCCCCGACAGGTACTACGAGCAGTACTTC
cdr3_aa: CASSLGPDRYYEQYF

j_call: TRBJ2-2
v_call: TRBV9
d_call: .
cdr3_nt: TGTGCCAGCAGCGTAGGGAGCACCGGGGAGCTGTTTTTT
cdr3_aa: CASSVGSTGELFF

j_call: TRBJ1-4
v_call: TRBV7-9
d_call: .
cdr3_nt: TGTGCCAGCAGCTCCTCCCGACAGGAGTCTAATGAAAAACTGTTTTTT
cdr3_aa: CASSSSRQESNEKLFF

j_call: TRBJ2-7
v_call: TRBV5-1
d_call: .
cdr3_nt: TGCGCCAGCAGCTTGGACGCGGCCCTCTACGAGCAGTACTTC
cdr3_aa: CASSLDAALYEQYF

j_call: TRBJ2-2
v_call: TRBV6-1
d_call: TRBD2
cdr3_nt: TGTGCCAGCAGTGGTTTGGGGGGGGCCGGGGAGCTGTTTTTT
cdr3_aa: CASSGLGGAGELFF

j_call: TRBJ1-3
v_call: TRBV9
d_call: TRBD1
cdr3_nt: TGTGCCACCAGCACAGGGGACTCAACTGGAAACACCATATATTTT
cdr3_aa: CATSTGDSTGNTIYF

j_call: TRBJ2-3
v_call: TRBV2
d_call: TRBD2
cdr3_nt: TGTGCCAGCAGTACCCGACTAGCCATAGATACGCAGTATTTT
cdr3_aa: CASSTRLAIDTQYF

j_call: TRBJ2-5
v_call: TRBV5-1
d_call: TRBD2
cdr3_nt: TGCGCCAGCAGCTTGCCCCCGCGGGGGGGCCTTGAGACCCAGTACTTC
cdr3_aa: CASSLPPRGGLETQYF

j_call: TRBJ2-7
v_call: TRBV5-5
d_call: .
cdr3_nt: TGTGCCAGCAGCCAAGCCGCGATAAGCTCCTACGAGCAGTACTTC
cdr3_aa: CASSQAAISSYEQYF

j_call: TRBJ1-1
v_call: TRBV29-1
d_call: TRBD1
cdr3_nt: TGCAGCGGGAGGAAGACCGGGACAGGGAACACTGAAGCTTTCTTT
cdr3_aa: CSGRKTGTGNTEAFF

j_call: TRBJ1-5
v_call: TRBV7-6
d_call: TRBD1
cdr3_nt: TGTGCCAGCAGCCTCAGGGGGCCCAATCAGCCCCAGCATTTT
cdr3_aa: CASSLRGPNQPQHF

j_call: TRBJ2-1
v_call: TRBV5-4
d_call: TRBD2
cdr3_nt: TGTGCCAGCAGCGGCGGGACTAGCGGGGGGGCCTACAATGAGCAGTTCTTC
cdr3_aa: CASSGGTSGGAYNEQFF

j_call: TRBJ2-7
v_call: TRBV2
d_call: TRBD1
cdr3_nt: TGTGCCAGCAGTGAGGGGACAGACCTTATTACTACCTACGAGCAGTACTTC
cdr3_aa: CASSEGTDLITTYEQYF

j_call: TRBJ2-3
v_call: TRBV9
d_call: TRBD2
cdr3_nt: TGTGCCAGCAGCGTAGGACTAGCGGGAGCTGCGGATACGCAGTATTTT
cdr3_aa: CASSVGLAGAADTQYF

j_call: TRBJ1-6
v_call: TRBV28
d_call: .
cdr3_nt: TGTGCCAGCAGGACCCAGTGGGCCTTTAATTCACCCCTCCACTTT
cdr3_aa: CASRTQWAFNSPLHF

j_call: TRBJ2-7
v_call: TRBV5-1
d_call: TRBD2
cdr3_nt: TGCGCCAGCAGCGCCTCTAGCCTTGGCGGGGGTTACTACGAGCAGTACTTC
cdr3_aa: CASSASSLGGGYYEQYF

j_call: TRBJ2-7
v_call: TRBV4-1
d_call: .
cdr3_nt: TGCGCCAGCAGCCAAGGGGCCGGCCCTGTCAACGAGCAGTACTTC
cdr3_aa: CASSQGAGPVNEQYF

j_call: TRBJ1-3
v_call: TRBV28
d_call: .
cdr3_nt: TGTGCCAGTAACAGGGCCTCCTCTGGAAACACCATATATTTT
cdr3_aa: CASNRASSGNTIYF

j_call: TRBJ2-1
v_call: TRBV4-3
d_call: .
cdr3_nt: TGCGCCAGCAGCCAAGATAGTGGGACTGCCTACAATGAGCAGTTCTTC
cdr3_aa: CASSQDSGTAYNEQFF

j_call: TRBJ2-7
v_call: TRBV6-6
d_call: .
cdr3_nt: TGTGCCCCCTCCCTGGGGGGCTACGAGCAGTACTTC
cdr3_aa: CAPSLGGYEQYF

j_call: TRBJ1-1
v_call: TRBV19
d_call: .
cdr3_nt: TGTGCCAGTAGTACAGGAGCTCGGGGGGGAACTGAAGCTTTCTTT
cdr3_aa: CASSTGARGGTEAFF

j_call: TRBJ2-7
v_call: TRBV18
d_call: .
cdr3_nt: TGTGCCAGCTCCGCGTCTTCCTCCTACGAGCAGTACTTC
cdr3_aa: CASSASSSYEQYF